What follows are 5 T cell receptor beta chains derived from one specimen sequenced in a study of cytomegalovirus exposure and HLA in healthy donors. The method was immunoSEQ multiplex PCR; TCRdb's version includes in-frame clones alone and lacks a portion of them. The data hold about 63,000 clones, with roughly nine tenths observed a single time. The sample taken for sequencing was PBMCs. All receptors come from a woman between 18 and 30 years old in good health and CMV-seronegative.

The chain uses TRBV28 and TRBJ1-4; 9 bases are a match to TRBD1. This CDR3 has 14 amino acids. Losses at the gene ends were 8 bases for V and 7 bases for J; bases not matched to a gene: 8. Germline CDR1 MDHEN, CDR2 SYDVKM. The CDR3 sequence: CASGLTGGGEKLFF. The DNA of the CDR3 is TGTGCCAGCGGCTTGACAGGGGGGGGTGAAAAACTGTTTTTT.

The V and J genes are TRBV5-1 and TRBJ1-2; the D is unclear. Trimming removed 0 bases at V and 3 bases at J, with 12 bases between. Germline V lookup: CDR1 SGHRS, CDR2 YFSETQ. The CDR3 runs 15 residues. The CDR3, as DNA: TGCGCCAGCAGCTTGGTTTCCGGGGTGCACTATGGCTACACCTTC. As protein: CASSLVSGVHYGYTF.

The rearrangement uses TRBV30 and TRBJ2-1; 9 bases map to TRBD2. CDR3 length: 18 residues. V was clipped by 2 bases and J by 6 bases; unmatched bases: 17. The germline CDR1 and CDR2 sequences are GTSNPN and SVGIG (reference sequence). CDR3 amino acids: CAWSTLRGRRGGSNEQFF. Here the CDR3 DNA reads TGTGCCTGGAGTACCCTTCGTGGCCGGCGGGGGGGTAGCAATGAGCAGTTCTTC.

This chain connects TRBV7-2 to TRBJ1-1; no reliable D call. This CDR3 comprises 13 residues. Germline V lookup: CDR1 SGHTA, CDR2 FQGNSA. V lost 2 bases and J 13 bases, leaving 17 bases between the germline ends. The CDR3 DNA follows: TGTGCCAGCAGCTTAATAAGAGGTGCGATGGTTTTCTTT. This sequence encodes CASSLIRGAMVFF.

The J gene is TRBJ2-1, the V gene TRBV30; 9 nucleotides match TRBD2. The V and J ends lost 4 bases and 5 bases, in that order; junction bases with no gene match: 3. The CDR3 has 13 residues. From germline, CDR1 is GTSNPN and CDR2 SVGIG (reference sequence). Here the CDR3 reads CAWTSGANNEQFF. The CDR3 coding sequence is TGTGCCTGGACTAGCGGGGCCAACAATGAGCAGTTCTTC.